This TCR beta chain was recorded in a study of spatial heterogeneity in lung cancer. Whole-study context: Matched bulk RNA-seq provided a T cell module score, and TCR transcript counts in tumor regions correlated strongly with it. Study results and caveats: One measure, the expanded intratumoral alpha and beta TCR count, tracked tumor mutation counts. Expanded TCRs that were ubiquitous or regional had counts tracking ubiquitous and regional nonsynonymous mutations, respectively.

Time point reported: sample taken at primary tumor resection. Untreated early-stage non-small cell lung cancer patients, roughly 75 in total, were the donors. This clonotype was seen a single time. What it binds is unknown. Using its own MiXCR run on the 5' RACE reads, TCRdb lists one record per CDR3 protein. The repertoire includes fewer than 15,000 distinct CDR3 sequences, about 5.4% of them detected once, and over 8.5% sits in the top ten. With V trimmed by 3 bases and J by 5 bases, 5 bases remained unmatched. Germline V CDR1 and CDR2: ENHRY, SYGVKD. CDR3 length equals 14 residues. This chain links TRBV10-3 with TRBJ1-2; TRBD1 matches at 8 bases. This TCR was recovered from a female donor with early-stage non-small cell lung cancer. Sequenced here: lung tumor tissue, sampled at surgery. CDR3: CAISELTGGYGYTF. Written as DNA, the CDR3 is TGTGCCATCAGTGAACTTACAGGGGGATATGGCTACACCTTC.